One and the same sample provided the 10 T cell receptor beta chains below, sequenced in a study of cytomegalovirus exposure and HLA in healthy donors. Researchers ran the PCR with 60 Vbeta and 13 Jbeta primers. Assay: immunoSEQ multiplex PCR; the TCRdb copy retains only in-frame clones and omits some. The data show about 99,000 clones, around 10% seen once. The sample consisted of PBMCs. All receptors come from a man aged 35 to 55 in good health and CMV-seropositive.

The chain employs TRBV28 and TRBJ1-2; no definite D call. Germline CDR1 MDHEN, CDR2 SYDVKM. Trimming took off 6 bases at V and 5 bases at J, with 13 bases between the two ends. The length of the CDR3 is 13 residues. CDR3 sequence (DNA): TGTGCCAGCAGAAGTGGGCAGTTATATGGCTACACCTTC. Encoded protein: CASRSGQLYGYTF.

The chain couples TRBV27 to TRBJ2-7; D is perhaps TRBD1 (5 bases). V dropped 5 bases and J dropped 2 bases, with 13 bases sitting between them. The germline gives CDR1 MNHEY, CDR2 SMNVEV (reference sequence). CDR3 size: 14 residues. CDR3 sequence: CASSLIRGAYEQYF. CDR3 DNA sequence: TGTGCCAGCAGTCTCATTAGGGGTGCCTACGAGCAGTACTTC.

This clone was counted a few times. V and J are TRBV7-2 and TRBJ2-7; tentatively, D is TRBD1 (5 bases). The CDR3 contains 14 residues. Germline CDR1 and CDR2: SGHTA and FQGNSA. Trimming cost V 1 base and J 3 bases, with 10 bases left between them. The CDR3 spells CASSLGDSYYEQYF. CDR3 in DNA: TGTGCCAGCAGCTTAGGTGACAGCTACTACGAGCAGTACTTC.

This clone was picked up a small number of times. The chain is built from TRBV7-6 and TRBJ2-1; 10 nucleotides match TRBD2. The V gene end was trimmed by 5 bases and the J gene end by 8 bases; junction bases not matched to a gene: 6. The germline V gene has CDR1 SGHVS and CDR2 FNYEAQ. The CDR3 length is 14 residues. Written as DNA, the CDR3 is TGTGCCAGCAGCCCTCCTAGCGGGAGCGATGAGCAGTTCTTC. It yields the protein CASSPPSGSDEQFF.

The V call is TRBV5-1, the J call TRBJ2-5, with TRBD1 as a possible D gene (6 bases). In germline, CDR1 is SGHRS, CDR2 YFSETQ. The ends were cut back, 0 bases at V and 1 base at J, with 7 bases in the middle. The CDR3 is 14 amino acids. CDR3 in amino acids: CASSLGDTQETQYF. Written as DNA, the CDR3 is TGCGCCAGCAGCTTGGGGGACACCCAAGAGACCCAGTACTTC.

As to this clone: A junction end diverges from the germline sequence, so it may reflect a read error. CDR3 bases: TGTGCCAGCAGTCCCACAGACGGATCCGGGACTGAACATTTT. This gives the protein CASSPTDGSGTEHF. The chain carries TRBV28 and TRBJ2-3; tentatively, D is TRBD2 (6 bases). The CDR3 is 14 amino acids. CDR1 and CDR2 (germline): MDHEN, SYDVKM. The full variable domain, its missing parts supplied by reference TRBV28 and TRBJ2-3, is DVKVTQSSRYLVKRTGEKVFLECVQDMDHENMFWYRQDPGLGLRLIYFSYDVKMKEKGDIPEGYSVSREKKERFSLILESASTNQTSMYLCASSPTDGSGTEHFGPGTRLTVL.

This clone was picked up a small number of times. The chain is built from TRBV14 and TRBJ2-1; 9 bases are a match to TRBD2. The germline CDR1 and CDR2 sequences are SGHDN and FVKESK. V lost 4 bases to trimming and J lost 2 bases; unmatched junction nucleotides: 9. The CDR3 is 17 residues long. The CDR3 protein is CASSPPRREGAYNEQFF. In DNA, the CDR3 is TGTGCCAGCAGCCCCCCCCGGCGGGAGGGGGCCTACAATGAGCAGTTCTTC.

The table lists this clone with a few counts. V usage is TRBV6-1 and J usage is TRBJ1-3; D is unresolved. Germline values: CDR1 MNHNS, CDR2 SASEGT. This CDR3 comprises 13 residues. V dropped 0 bases and J dropped 7 bases, with 7 bases sitting between them. CDR3 bases: TGTGCCAGCAGTGAAGCGGCCGGGAACACCATATATTTT. Its protein is CASSEAAGNTIYF.

V gene TRBV2 combines with J gene TRBJ1-2; D is unresolved. V lost 6 bases and J lost 4, with 18 bases in between. Germline CDR1 and CDR2: SNHLY and FYNNEI. CDR3 length: 15 amino acids. CDR3 in amino acids: CASSVGQPDSYGYTF. CDR3 DNA sequence: TGTGCCAGCAGCGTCGGCCAGCCTGACTCCTATGGCTACACCTTC.

The chain carries TRBV28 and TRBJ2-1, with D perhaps matching TRBD2 (6 bases). Trimming removed 7 bases at V and 3 bases at J, with 13 bases between. The CDR3 contains 14 residues. Germline CDR1 MDHEN, CDR2 SYDVKM. The CDR3 spells CASTRDSYYNEQFF. The CDR3 bases are TGTGCCAGCACCCGGGACTCATACTACAATGAGCAGTTCTTC.